A single sample is the source of the 18 T cell receptor beta chains below, sequenced in a study of blood T cells in healthy people across ages. The authors ran a second PCR of roughly 6 to 12 cycles using a sample-barcoded 5' primer and a J-beta primer mix. TCRdb recomputed calls from the 5' RACE reads with MiXCR, one row per CDR3 protein. The sample includes about 1.1 million distinct CDR3 sequences, 35% to 45% of them seen just once. The sequenced material came from blood. These TCRs come from a man younger than 30 in good health.

On this clonotype: Given a much more abundant clone one base away, this may be a read error. The chain joins TRBV4-2 to TRBJ1-1; TRBD1 matches at 7 bases. J lost 0 bases, V lost 4 bases, and 8 bases had no gene match. The CDR3 runs 16 residues. The germline gives CDR1 LGHNA, CDR2 YNFKEQ. CDR3 residues: CASSRVLGGVNTEAFF. DNA for the CDR3: TGTGCCAGCAGCCGAGTCTTAGGGGGCGTGAACACTGAAGCTTTCTTT.

This clonotype was seen only a few times. The chain has TRBV7-9 and TRBJ2-1; 8 nucleotides agree with TRBD2. Germline trimming cut 1 base from V and 0 bases from J; bases unmatched to any gene: 5. Germline V gene sequence: CDR1 SEHNR, CDR2 FQNEAQ (reference sequence). The CDR3 totals 17 residues. The chain's CDR3 is CASSLVGSGVSYNEQFF. CDR3 nucleotide sequence: TGTGCCAGCAGCTTAGTGGGTAGCGGGGTCTCCTACAATGAGCAGTTCTTC.

Turning to this clonotype: Given a much more abundant clone one base away, this may be a read error. The chain combines TRBV10-3 with TRBJ2-2; D ambiguous. With 5 bases removed from V and 3 bases from J, the gap between germline ends came to 1 base. The CDR3 runs 11 residues. Germline V lookup: CDR1 ENHRY, CDR2 SYGVKD. CDR3 DNA sequence: TGTGCCATCAGTTACACCGGGGAGCTGTTTTTT. The encoded protein is CAISYTGELFF.

This chain links TRBV5-5 with TRBJ1-5; TRBD1 might be the D (5 bases). The V gene lost 3 bases and the J gene lost 4 bases, with 14 bases spanning the gap. This CDR3 is built from 15 residues. CDR1 is SGHKS, CDR2 YYEKEE, per germline (reference sequence). The DNA of the CDR3 is TGTGCCAGCAGCTGTGACGCAGGGTCGAATCAGCCCCAGCATTTT. Protein sequence: CASSCDAGSNQPQHF.

This clonotype has a handful of counts. This chain connects TRBV27 to TRBJ1-2, with 9 bases matching TRBD1. J lost 6 bases, V lost 5 bases, and 13 bases had no gene match. This CDR3 is 16 amino acids long. CDR1 and CDR2 (germline): MNHEY, SMNVEV (reference sequence). Written as DNA, the CDR3 is TGTGCCAGCAGTCCCAACCGATCGGACAGGGGTGATGGCTACACCTTC. Protein product: CASSPNRSDRGDGYTF.

The chain recombines TRBV20-1 with TRBJ2-3; 11 positions agree with TRBD2. The V gene's germline CDR1 is DFQATT and CDR2 SNEGSKA (reference sequence). V shed 4 bases, J shed 4 bases, and the junction held 7 bases outside the gene matches. CDR3 size: 15 residues. DNA for the CDR3: TGCAGTGCTATCAACCTAGCGGGGGGCCCAGATACGCAGTATTTT. It translates to CSAINLAGGPDTQYF.

The rearrangement uses TRBV18 and TRBJ2-5; the match to TRBD1 covers 8 bases. Judging by the DNA end, TRBJ2-7 fits better; the J call may be wrong. Germline-derived CDR1 and CDR2 are KGHSH and LQKENI. The CDR3 length is 14 residues. CDR3 sequence: CASSPPTGADEQYF. In DNA form, the CDR3 reads TGTGCCAGCTCACCACCGACAGGGGCGGACGAGCAGTACTTC.

This clonotype was counted a few times. This sequence joins TRBV9 and TRBJ2-7, with a tentative D call TRBD1 (6 bases). The CDR3 covers 12 residues. Trimming pared 3 bases from V and 6 bases from J, leaving 10 bases between. Germline-derived CDR1 and CDR2 are SGDLS and YYNGEE. The CDR3 is CASSATGTEQYF. The CDR3 coding sequence is TGTGCCAGCAGCGCAACAGGGACCGAGCAGTACTTC.

V and J are TRBV28 and TRBJ2-1, with D unclear. The germline gives CDR1 MDHEN, CDR2 SYDVKM. Trimming cost V 4 bases and J 7 bases, with 17 bases left between them. This CDR3 comprises 15 residues. The CDR3 DNA sequence: TGTGCCAGCAGTTCCCACCCGGCTGGGTTGAATGAGCAGTTCTTC. It yields the protein CASSSHPAGLNEQFF.

This clonotype was seen just once. V gene TRBV12-5 combines with J gene TRBJ2-3; D may be TRBD2 (6 bases). The CDR3 runs to 16 residues. Trimming took 7 bases from V and 4 from J, leaving 21 bases between them. Germline V gene data show CDR1 as LGHNT and CDR2 as FRNRAP. CDR3 sequence: CASEPGLHSSADTQYF. The CDR3 DNA is TGTGCTAGTGAGCCGGGACTGCATTCTAGCGCAGATACGCAGTATTTT.

The gene calls are TRBV24-1 and TRBJ1-1, with D tentatively TRBD1 (5 bases). Deletions cut 3 bases from V and 4 bases from J, with 8 bases between. CDR3 length: 13 amino acids. CDR1 is KGHDR and CDR2 is SFDVKD in the germline V gene. For the CDR3, the DNA is TGTGCCACCAGTGATGACCAGGGCACTGAAGCTTTCTTT. Translating gives CATSDDQGTEAFF.

CDR3 residues: CASSEETGGIQPQHF. In DNA, the CDR3 is TGTGCCAGCAGTGAAGAGACAGGGGGTATTCAGCCCCAGCATTTT. The chain combines TRBV2 with TRBJ1-5; 9 nucleotides match TRBD1. This CDR3 has 15 residues. V lost 1 base and J lost 6; bases outside the gene matches: 4. CDR1 is SNHLY and CDR2 is FYNNEI in the germline V gene.

This clonotype was picked up many times. The CDR3 region is CASSLRVRSSYNEQFF. The CDR3 coding sequence is TGTGCCAGCAGCTTGCGGGTCCGTAGCTCCTACAATGAGCAGTTCTTC. This chain uses TRBV5-6 with TRBJ2-1; no definite D call. This CDR3 spans 16 amino acids. The germline V gene encodes CDR1 SGHDT and CDR2 YYEEEE. The V end lost 1 base, the J end lost 0 bases, and 11 bases lay between the germline ends.

This clonotype appeared a few times. The chain combines TRBV28 with TRBJ2-7; tentatively, D is TRBD1 (6 bases). The V end lost 5 bases, the J end lost 3 bases, and 14 bases lay between the germline ends. In germline, CDR1 is MDHEN, CDR2 SYDVKM. CDR3 length equals 14 residues. The CDR3 sequence is CASSPPDSYYEQYF. The CDR3 DNA follows: TGTGCCAGCAGTCCCCCGGACAGTTACTACGAGCAGTACTTC.

This clonotype was seen at least ten times. The rearrangement links TRBV12-3 or TRBV12-4 to TRBJ2-1; 7 nucleotides match TRBD1. This CDR3 has 15 amino acids. Germline trimming cut 4 bases from V and 0 bases from J; bases unmatched to any gene: 3. The CDR3 region is CASSSTGVSYNEQFF. In DNA form, the CDR3 reads TGTGCCAGCAGTTCCACAGGGGTCTCCTACAATGAGCAGTTCTTC.

The chain links TRBV28 to TRBJ2-7; the match to TRBD1 covers 7 bases. Germline V gene data show CDR1 as MDHEN and CDR2 as SYDVKM. This CDR3 contains 13 residues. The V and J ends lost 1 base and 9 bases, in that order; junction bases with no gene match: 6. CDR3: CASSLSAGGGQYF. DNA for the CDR3: TGTGCCAGCAGTTTATCGGCAGGGGGTGGGCAGTACTTC.

This clonotype occurred a few times. The chain joins TRBV19 to TRBJ2-7, with TRBD1 matching 9 bases. Trimming cost V 3 bases and J 3 bases; bases outside gene matches: 9. This CDR3 has 16 residues. Per the germline V gene, CDR1 is LNHDA and CDR2 is SQIVND (reference sequence). CDR3 loop: CASSMVGDRVFYEQYF. CDR3 sequence (DNA): TGTGCCAGTAGTATGGTGGGGGACAGGGTGTTCTACGAGCAGTACTTC.

The chain combines TRBV7-3 with TRBJ1-1; TRBD1 might be the D (5 bases). The CDR3 totals 15 residues. Trimming shortened V by 5 bases and J by 4 bases, and 17 bases separated the two germline ends. The V gene's germline CDR1 is SGHTA and CDR2 FQGTGA. CDR3 in amino acids: CASSLKGKGLTEAFF. As DNA, the CDR3 is TGTGCCAGCAGCCTAAAGGGGAAGGGGCTCACTGAAGCTTTCTTT.